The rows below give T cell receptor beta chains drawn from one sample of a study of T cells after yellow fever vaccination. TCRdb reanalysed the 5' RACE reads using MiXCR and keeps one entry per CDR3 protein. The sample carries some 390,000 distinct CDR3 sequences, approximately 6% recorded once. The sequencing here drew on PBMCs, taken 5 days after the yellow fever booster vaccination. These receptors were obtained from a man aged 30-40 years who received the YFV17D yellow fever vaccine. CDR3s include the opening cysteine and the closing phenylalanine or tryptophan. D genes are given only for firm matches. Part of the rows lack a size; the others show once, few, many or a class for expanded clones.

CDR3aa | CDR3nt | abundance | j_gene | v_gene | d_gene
CASSLVPDTQYF | TGTGCCAGCAGCTTAGTTCCAGATACGCAGTATTTT | many | TRBJ2-3 | TRBV11-2 | -
CASRRAQGYGYTF | TGTGCCAGCAGAAGAGCCCAGGGCTATGGCTACACCTTC | few | TRBJ1-2 | TRBV6-2/TRBV6-3 | -
CSARAFGTSGSNEQFF | TGCAGTGCTAGAGCTTTTGGGACTAGCGGGAGCAATGAGCAGTTCTTC | - | TRBJ2-1 | TRBV20-1 | TRBD2
CATSDPQETQYF | TGTGCCACCAGTGACCCTCAAGAGACCCAGTACTTC | few | TRBJ2-5 | TRBV24-1 | -
CASSMTSGASSYNEQFF | TGTGCCAGTAGTATGACTAGCGGGGCCTCCTCCTACAATGAGCAGTTCTTC | - | TRBJ2-1 | TRBV19 | TRBD2
CASSSAGQAFVTQYF | TGTGCCAGCAGCTCCGCGGGACAAGCTTTCGTGACCCAGTACTTC | once | TRBJ2-5 | TRBV11-2 | -
CSAGLAGGTQYF | TGCAGTGCTGGACTAGCGGGAGGAACCCAGTACTTC | many | TRBJ2-5 | TRBV20-1 | TRBD2
CASSPLPTSRTDTQYF | TGTGCCAGCTCACCGCTCCCGACGTCTCGCACAGATACGCAGTATTTT | - | TRBJ2-3 | TRBV18 | -
CASMGARLNEQFF | TGTGCCAGCATGGGGGCACGGCTCAATGAGCAGTTCTTC | few | TRBJ2-1 | TRBV28 | -
CSASNTRSSYNEQFF | TGCAGTGCCTCGAACACTAGGAGCTCCTACAATGAGCAGTTCTTC | many | TRBJ2-1 | TRBV20-1 | -
CSAFGQGYQETQYF | TGCAGTGCCTTTGGACAGGGGTACCAAGAGACCCAGTACTTC | many | TRBJ2-5 | TRBV20-1 | TRBD1
CASSQEGTPNEQFF | TGCGCCAGCAGCCAAGAAGGAACGCCCAATGAGCAGTTCTTC | many | TRBJ2-1 | TRBV4-3 | -
CASSSGTEATQYF | TGTGCCAGCAGTTCAGGGACCGAAGCTACGCAGTATTTT | - | TRBJ2-3 | TRBV28 | -
CASRGRASGRETQYF | TGCGCCAGCAGAGGACGGGCTTCTGGCCGGGAGACCCAGTACTTC | - | TRBJ2-5 | TRBV5-1 | -
CASSDWSGANVLTF | TGTGCCAGCAGTGACTGGTCTGGGGCCAACGTCCTGACTTTC | - | TRBJ2-6 | TRBV2 | -
CSAYAVSYEQYF | TGCAGCGCCTACGCGGTCTCCTACGAGCAGTACTTC | few | TRBJ2-7 | TRBV29-1 | -
CSAQTLASQETQYF | TGCAGTGCCCAGACTCTAGCCTCCCAAGAGACCCAGTACTTC | few | TRBJ2-5 | TRBV20-1 | -
CASRFRDRENEQYF | TGTGCCAGCAGATTCCGGGACAGGGAGAACGAGCAGTACTTC | many | TRBJ2-7 | TRBV12-3/TRBV12-4 | TRBD1
CASRVDREGYEQYF | TGTGCCAGCAGGGTGGACAGGGAGGGCTACGAGCAGTACTTC | many | TRBJ2-7 | TRBV12-3/TRBV12-4 | -
CASSSLTGDLYEQYF | TGTGCCAGCAGTTCATTAACTGGGGATCTCTACGAGCAGTACTTC | - | TRBJ2-7 | TRBV28 | -
CASSQGRLLAGGEETQYF | TGCGCCAGCAGCCAAGGACGCCTGCTAGCGGGAGGGGAAGAGACCCAGTACTTC | few | TRBJ2-5 | TRBV4-3 | TRBD2
CASSPSSNYGYTF | TGTGCCAGCTCACCATCCTCTAACTATGGCTACACCTTC | once | TRBJ1-2 | TRBV18 | -
CASSVRGEQFF | TGTGCCAGCTCAGTAAGAGGGGAGCAGTTCTTC | few | TRBJ2-1 | TRBV18 | -
CASSSPGGYTEAFF | TGTGCCAGCAGCTCCCCCGGGGGATACACTGAAGCTTTCTTT | few | TRBJ1-1 | TRBV7-9 | -
CASSTPGARETQYF | TGTGCCAGCAGCACCCCCGGGGCGAGGGAGACCCAGTACTTC | many | TRBJ2-5 | TRBV7-9 | -
CASSLGGTLGSGEQYF | TGTGCCAGCAGCTTAGGTGGGACGCTAGGCTCGGGCGAGCAGTACTTC | many | TRBJ2-7 | TRBV7-9 | -
CASSTGGDQPQHF | TGTGCCAGCTCAACCGGGGGGGATCAGCCCCAGCATTTT | few | TRBJ1-5 | TRBV18 | -
CASSYGTEASETQYF | TGTGCCAGCAGTTATGGGACAGAAGCCTCCGAGACCCAGTACTTC | many | TRBJ2-5 | TRBV6-5 | TRBD1
CSASLVQETQYF | TGCAGTGCTAGTCTGGTCCAAGAGACCCAGTACTTC | many | TRBJ2-5 | TRBV20-1 | -
CSVGGDEQFF | TGCAGCGTTGGGGGGGATGAGCAGTTCTTC | few | TRBJ2-1 | TRBV29-1 | -
CASRRRKGDGYTF | TGTGCCAGCAGGCGACGGAAAGGTGATGGCTACACCTTC | few | TRBJ1-2 | TRBV6-1 | -
CATSRDLTAPEAFF | TGTGCCACCAGCAGAGATCTAACGGCACCTGAAGCTTTCTTT | many | TRBJ1-1 | TRBV15 | -
CAEVKGDTGELFF | TGTGCCGAGGTGAAAGGGGACACCGGGGAGCTGTTTTTT | few | TRBJ2-2 | TRBV11-2 | -
CASSQERAGSDTQYF | TGCGCCAGCAGCCAAGAGCGTGCTGGCTCAGATACGCAGTATTTT | few | TRBJ2-3 | TRBV4-3 | -
CASSEIGLAGEAQYF | TGTGCCAGCAGTGAGATAGGACTAGCGGGAGAGGCCCAGTACTTC | many | TRBJ2-5 | TRBV25-1 | TRBD2
CASSNARGAETQYF | TGTGCCAGCAGTAACGCGCGTGGAGCAGAGACCCAGTACTTC | few | TRBJ2-5 | TRBV6-1 | -
CASRLAGVLEQYF | TGTGCCAGCAGACTAGCGGGGGTACTGGAGCAGTACTTC | - | TRBJ2-7 | TRBV25-1 | TRBD2
CSVAGTVANQPQHF | TGCAGCGTTGCCGGGACAGTGGCAAATCAGCCCCAGCATTTT | few | TRBJ1-5 | TRBV29-1 | TRBD1
CASPGPGLYTGELFF | TGTGCCAGCCCGGGGCCGGGACTTTACACCGGGGAGCTGTTTTTT | few | TRBJ2-2 | TRBV7-2 | -
CASSLAVLIGGLSTDTQYF | TGTGCCAGCAGCTTAGCGGTACTTATCGGGGGGCTTAGCACAGATACGCAGTATTTT | - | TRBJ2-3 | TRBV7-8 | -